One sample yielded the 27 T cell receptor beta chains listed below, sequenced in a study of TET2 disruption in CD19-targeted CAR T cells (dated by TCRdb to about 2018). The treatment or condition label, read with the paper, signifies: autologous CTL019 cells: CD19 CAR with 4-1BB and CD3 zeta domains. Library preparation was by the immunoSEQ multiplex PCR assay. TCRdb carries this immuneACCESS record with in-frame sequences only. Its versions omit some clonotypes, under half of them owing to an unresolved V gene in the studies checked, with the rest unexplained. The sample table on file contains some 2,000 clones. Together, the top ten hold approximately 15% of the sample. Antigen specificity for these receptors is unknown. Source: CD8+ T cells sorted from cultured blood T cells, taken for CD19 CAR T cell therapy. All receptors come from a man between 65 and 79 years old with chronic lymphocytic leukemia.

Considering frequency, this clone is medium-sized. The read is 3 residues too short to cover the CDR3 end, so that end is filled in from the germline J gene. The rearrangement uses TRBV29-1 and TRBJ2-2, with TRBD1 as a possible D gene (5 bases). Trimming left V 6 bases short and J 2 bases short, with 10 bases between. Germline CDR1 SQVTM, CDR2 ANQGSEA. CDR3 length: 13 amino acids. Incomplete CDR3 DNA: TGCAGCGTAGCAGGGTCAAACACCGGGGAG. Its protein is CSVAGSNTGE. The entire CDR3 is CSVAGSNTGELFF.

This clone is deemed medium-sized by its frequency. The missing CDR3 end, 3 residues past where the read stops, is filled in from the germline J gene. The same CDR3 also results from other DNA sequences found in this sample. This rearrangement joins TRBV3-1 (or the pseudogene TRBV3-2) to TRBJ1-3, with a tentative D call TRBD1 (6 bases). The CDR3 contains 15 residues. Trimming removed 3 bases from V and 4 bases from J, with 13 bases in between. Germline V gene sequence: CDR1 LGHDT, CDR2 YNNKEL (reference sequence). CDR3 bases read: TGTGCCAGCAGCCAGGACAGTGGGTCGGGAAACACC. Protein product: CASSQDSGSGNT. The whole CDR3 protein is CASSQDSGSGNTIYF.

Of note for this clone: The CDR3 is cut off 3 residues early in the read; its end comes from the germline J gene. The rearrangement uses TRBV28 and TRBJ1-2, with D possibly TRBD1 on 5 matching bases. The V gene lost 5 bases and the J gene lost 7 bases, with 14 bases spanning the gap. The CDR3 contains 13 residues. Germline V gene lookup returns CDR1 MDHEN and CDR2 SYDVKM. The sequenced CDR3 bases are TGTGCCAGCAGTCGACCAGGGAAAGGTGGC. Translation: CASSRPGKGG. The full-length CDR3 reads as CASSRPGKGGYTF.

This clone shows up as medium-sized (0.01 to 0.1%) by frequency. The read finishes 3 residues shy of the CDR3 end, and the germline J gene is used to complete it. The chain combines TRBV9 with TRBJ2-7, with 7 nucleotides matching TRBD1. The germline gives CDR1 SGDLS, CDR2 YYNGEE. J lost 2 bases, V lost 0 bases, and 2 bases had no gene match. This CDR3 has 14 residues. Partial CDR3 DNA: TGTGCCAGCAGCGTAGGGCAGGGGGCCTACGAG. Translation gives CASSVGQGAYE. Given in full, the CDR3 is CASSVGQGAYEQYF.

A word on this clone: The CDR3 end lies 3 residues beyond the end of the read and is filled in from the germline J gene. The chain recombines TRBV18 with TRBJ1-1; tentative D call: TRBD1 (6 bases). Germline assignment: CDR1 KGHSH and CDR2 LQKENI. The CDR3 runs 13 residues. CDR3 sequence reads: CASSPGGAETAFF. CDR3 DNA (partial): TGTGCCAGCTCACCCGGGGGGGCCGAGACA.

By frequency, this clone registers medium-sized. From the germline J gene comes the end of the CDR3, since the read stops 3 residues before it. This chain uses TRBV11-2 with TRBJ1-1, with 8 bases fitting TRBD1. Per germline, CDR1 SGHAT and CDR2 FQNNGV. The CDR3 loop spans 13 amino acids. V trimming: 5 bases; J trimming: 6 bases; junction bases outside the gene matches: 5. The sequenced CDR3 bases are TGTGCCAGCAGCGACAGGGGTATGGCTGAA. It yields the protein CASSDRGMAE. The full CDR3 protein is CASSDRGMAEAFF.

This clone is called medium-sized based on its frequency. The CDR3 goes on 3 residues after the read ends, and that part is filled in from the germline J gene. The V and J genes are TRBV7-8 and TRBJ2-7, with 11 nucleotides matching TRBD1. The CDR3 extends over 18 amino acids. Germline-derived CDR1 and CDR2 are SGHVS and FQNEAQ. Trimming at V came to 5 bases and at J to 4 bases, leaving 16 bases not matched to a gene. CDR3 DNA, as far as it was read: TGTGCCAGCAGCCGCACCCGCCTAGGACAGGGGGCTAGGTACGAG. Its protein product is CASSRTRLGQGARYE. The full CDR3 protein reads CASSRTRLGQGARYEQYF. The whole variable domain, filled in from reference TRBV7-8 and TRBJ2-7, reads GAGVSQSPRYKVAKRGQDVALRCDPISGHVSLFWYQQALGQGPEFLTYFQNEAQLDKSGLPSDRFFAERPEGSVSTLKIQRTQQEDSAVYLCASSRTRLGQGARYEQYFGPGTRLTVT.

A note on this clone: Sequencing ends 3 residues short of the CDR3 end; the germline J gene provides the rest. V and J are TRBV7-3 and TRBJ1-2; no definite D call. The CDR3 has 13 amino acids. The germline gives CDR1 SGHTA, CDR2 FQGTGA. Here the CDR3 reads CASSFSLNNDYTF. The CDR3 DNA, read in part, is TGTGCCAGCAGCTTCTCCCTGAACAATGAC.

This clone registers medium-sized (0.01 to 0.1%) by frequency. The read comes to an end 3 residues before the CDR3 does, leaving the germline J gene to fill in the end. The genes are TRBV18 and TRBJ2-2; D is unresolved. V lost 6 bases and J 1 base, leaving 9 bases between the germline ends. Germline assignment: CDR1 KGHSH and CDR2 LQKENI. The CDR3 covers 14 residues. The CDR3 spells CASSTDWNTGELFF. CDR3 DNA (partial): TGTGCCAGCTCTACCGACTGGAACACCGGGGAG.

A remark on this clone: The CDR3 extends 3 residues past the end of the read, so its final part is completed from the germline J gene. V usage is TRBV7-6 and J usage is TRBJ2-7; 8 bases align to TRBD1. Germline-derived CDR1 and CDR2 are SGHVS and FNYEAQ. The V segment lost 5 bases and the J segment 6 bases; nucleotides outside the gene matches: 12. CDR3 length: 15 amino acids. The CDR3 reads CASSERTGWGGEQYF. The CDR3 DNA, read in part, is TGTGCCAGCAGCGAGAGGACAGGGTGGGGTGGCGAG.

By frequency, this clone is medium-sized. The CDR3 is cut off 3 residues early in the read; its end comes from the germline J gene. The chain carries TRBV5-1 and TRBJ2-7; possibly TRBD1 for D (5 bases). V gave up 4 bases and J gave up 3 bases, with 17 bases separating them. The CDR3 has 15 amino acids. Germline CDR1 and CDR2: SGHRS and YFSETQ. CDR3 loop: CASSQDNLPLYEQYF. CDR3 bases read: TGCGCCAGCAGCCAGGACAACCTGCCCCTCTACGAG. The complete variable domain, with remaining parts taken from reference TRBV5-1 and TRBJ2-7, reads KAGVTQTPRYLIKTRGQQVTLSCSPISGHRSVSWYQQTPGQGLQFLFEYFSETQRNKGNFPGRFSGRQFSNSRSEMNVSTLELGDSALYLCASSQDNLPLYEQYFGPGTRLTVT.

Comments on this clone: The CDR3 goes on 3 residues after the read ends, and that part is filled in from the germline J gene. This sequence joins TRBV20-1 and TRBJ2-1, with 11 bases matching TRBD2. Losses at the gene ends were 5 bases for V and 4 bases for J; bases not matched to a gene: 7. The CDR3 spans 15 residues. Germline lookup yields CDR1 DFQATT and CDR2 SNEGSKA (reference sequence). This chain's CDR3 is CSAYSGTSGYNEQFF. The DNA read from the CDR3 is TGCAGTGCTTACTCCGGGACTAGCGGATACAATGAG.

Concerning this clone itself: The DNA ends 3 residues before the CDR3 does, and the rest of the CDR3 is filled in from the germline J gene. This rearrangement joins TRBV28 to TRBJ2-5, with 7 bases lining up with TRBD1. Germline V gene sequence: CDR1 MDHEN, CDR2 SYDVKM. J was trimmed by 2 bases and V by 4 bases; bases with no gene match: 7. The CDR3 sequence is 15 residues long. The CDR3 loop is CASSSEPGQQETQYF. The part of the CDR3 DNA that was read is TGTGCCAGCAGTTCGGAGCCGGGACAGCAAGAGACC.

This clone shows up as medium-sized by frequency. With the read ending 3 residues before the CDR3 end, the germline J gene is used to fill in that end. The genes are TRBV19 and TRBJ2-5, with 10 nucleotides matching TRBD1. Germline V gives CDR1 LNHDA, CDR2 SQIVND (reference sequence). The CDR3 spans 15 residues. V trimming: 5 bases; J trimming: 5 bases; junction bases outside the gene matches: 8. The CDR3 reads CASSVTGGGLETQYF. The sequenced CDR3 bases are TGTGCCAGTAGTGTGACAGGGGGCGGTTTGGAGACC.

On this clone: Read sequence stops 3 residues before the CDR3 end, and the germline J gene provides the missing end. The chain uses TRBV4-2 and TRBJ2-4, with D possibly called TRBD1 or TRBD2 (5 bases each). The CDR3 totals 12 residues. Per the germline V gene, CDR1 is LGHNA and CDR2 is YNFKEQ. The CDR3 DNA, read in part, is TGTGCCAGCAGCCAAGGAGGGGAGACT. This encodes CASSQGGET. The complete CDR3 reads CASSQGGETQYF.

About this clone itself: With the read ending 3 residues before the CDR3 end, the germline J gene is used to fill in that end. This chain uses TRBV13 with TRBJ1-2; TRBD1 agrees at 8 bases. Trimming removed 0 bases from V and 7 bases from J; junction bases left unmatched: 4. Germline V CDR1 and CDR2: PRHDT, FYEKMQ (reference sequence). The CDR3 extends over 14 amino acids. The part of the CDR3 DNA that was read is TGTGCCAGCAGCTTAGGGCAGGGGGCGTCTGGC. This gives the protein CASSLGQGASG. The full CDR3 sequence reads CASSLGQGASGYTF.

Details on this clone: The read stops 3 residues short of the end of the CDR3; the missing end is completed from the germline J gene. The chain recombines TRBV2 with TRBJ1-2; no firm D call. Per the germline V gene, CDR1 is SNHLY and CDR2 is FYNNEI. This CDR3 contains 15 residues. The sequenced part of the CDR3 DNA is TGTGCCAGCAGTGATTGGACTAGCGGCACAGATACC. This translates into CASSDWTSGTDT. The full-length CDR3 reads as CASSDWTSGTDTYTF.

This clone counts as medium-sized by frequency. The part of the CDR3 DNA that was read is TGTGCCAGCAGAAGACAGGGTGCCTACAATGAG. It translates to CASRRQGAYNE. The CDR3 in its entirety is CASRRQGAYNEQFF. The chain carries TRBV12-3 or TRBV12-4 and TRBJ2-1, with TRBD1 matching 7 bases. The read terminates 3 residues before the CDR3 end, so the remaining end is supplied by the germline J gene. The CDR3 consists of 14 residues. Unmatched junction bases numbered 4, after V lost 6 bases and J lost 2 bases.

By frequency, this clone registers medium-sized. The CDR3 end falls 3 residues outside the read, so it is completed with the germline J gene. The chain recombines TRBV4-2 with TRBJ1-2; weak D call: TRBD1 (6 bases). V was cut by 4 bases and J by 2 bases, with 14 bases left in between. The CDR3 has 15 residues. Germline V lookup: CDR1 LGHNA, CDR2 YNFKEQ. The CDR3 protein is CASSLFGDRNYGYTF. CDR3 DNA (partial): TGTGCCAGCAGCCTATTCGGAGACAGGAACTATGGC.

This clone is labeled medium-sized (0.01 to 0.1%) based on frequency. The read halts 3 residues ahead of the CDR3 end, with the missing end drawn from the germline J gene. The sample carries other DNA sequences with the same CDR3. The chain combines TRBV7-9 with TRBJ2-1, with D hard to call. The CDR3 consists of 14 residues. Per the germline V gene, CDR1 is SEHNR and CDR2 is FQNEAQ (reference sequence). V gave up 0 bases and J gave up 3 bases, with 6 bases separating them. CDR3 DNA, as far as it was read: TGTGCCAGCAGCTTAGCTGGCAGCTACAATGAG. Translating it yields CASSLAGSYNE. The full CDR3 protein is CASSLAGSYNEQFF.

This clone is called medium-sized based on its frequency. The CDR3 region is CSASETTGGNYGYTF. The sequenced CDR3 bases are TGCAGTGCTAGCGAAACGACAGGGGGCAACTATGGC. The V call is TRBV20-1, the J call TRBJ1-2, with TRBD1 identical over 10 bases. The read finishes 3 residues shy of the CDR3 end, and the germline J gene is used to complete it. This CDR3 is built from 15 residues. Unmatched junction bases numbered 6, after V lost 3 bases and J lost 2 bases. Germline V CDR1 and CDR2: DFQATT, SNEGSKA (reference sequence).

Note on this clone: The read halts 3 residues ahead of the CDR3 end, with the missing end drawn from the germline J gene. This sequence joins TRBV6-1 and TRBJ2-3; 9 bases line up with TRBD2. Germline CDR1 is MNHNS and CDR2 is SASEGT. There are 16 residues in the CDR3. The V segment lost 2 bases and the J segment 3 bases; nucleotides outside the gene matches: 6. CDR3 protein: CASSELRGGPTDTQYF. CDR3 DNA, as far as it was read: TGTGCCAGCAGTGAATTGCGGGGGGGCCCTACAGATACG.

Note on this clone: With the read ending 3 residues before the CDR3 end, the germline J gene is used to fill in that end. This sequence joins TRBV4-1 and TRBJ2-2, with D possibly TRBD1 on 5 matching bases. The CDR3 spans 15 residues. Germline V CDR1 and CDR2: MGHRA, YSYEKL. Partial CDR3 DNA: TGCGCCAGCAGCCCAGGGATTGGGAATAATTCACCG. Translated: CASSPGIGNNSP. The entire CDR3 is CASSPGIGNNSPLFF.

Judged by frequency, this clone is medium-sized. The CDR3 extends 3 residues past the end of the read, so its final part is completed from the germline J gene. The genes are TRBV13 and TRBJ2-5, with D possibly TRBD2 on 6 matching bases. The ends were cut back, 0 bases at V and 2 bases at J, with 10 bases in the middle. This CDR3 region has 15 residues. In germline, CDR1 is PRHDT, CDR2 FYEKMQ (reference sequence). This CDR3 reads CASSLGRGGQETQYF. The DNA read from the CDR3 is TGTGCCAGCAGCTTAGGAAGGGGAGGTCAAGAGACC.

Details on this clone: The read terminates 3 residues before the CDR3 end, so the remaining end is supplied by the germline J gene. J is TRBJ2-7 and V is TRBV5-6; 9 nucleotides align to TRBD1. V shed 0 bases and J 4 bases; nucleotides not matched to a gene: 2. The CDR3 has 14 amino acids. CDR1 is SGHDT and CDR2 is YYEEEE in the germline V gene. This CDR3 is CASSLDGQGYEQYF. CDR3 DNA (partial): TGTGCCAGCAGCTTGGACGGACAGGGGTACGAG.

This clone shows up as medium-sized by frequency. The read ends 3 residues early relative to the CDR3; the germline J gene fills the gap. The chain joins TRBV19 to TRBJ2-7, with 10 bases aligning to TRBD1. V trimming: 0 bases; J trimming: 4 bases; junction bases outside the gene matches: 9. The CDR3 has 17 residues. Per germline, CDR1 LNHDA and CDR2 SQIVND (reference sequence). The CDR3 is CASSIDVGTGDPYEQYF. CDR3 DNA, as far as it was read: TGTGCCAGTAGTATAGACGTCGGGACAGGGGATCCATACGAG.

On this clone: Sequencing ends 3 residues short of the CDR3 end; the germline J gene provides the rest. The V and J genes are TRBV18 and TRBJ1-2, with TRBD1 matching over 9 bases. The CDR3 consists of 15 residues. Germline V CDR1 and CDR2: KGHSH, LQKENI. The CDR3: CASSPGQGGDYDYTF. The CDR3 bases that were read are TGTGCCAGCTCACCGGGACAGGGAGGGGACTACGAC.